These 21 T cell receptor beta chains came from one sample sequenced in a study of blood T cell repertoires in COVID-19. Clones were read by immunoSEQ multiplex PCR, and TCRdb kept only the in-frame ones, dropping some. The profile covers 250,000 or so clones, with 86% appearing a single time and around 2.9% taken by the ten largest. The sample taken for sequencing was peripheral blood. The receptors come from a woman aged 25 to 45 with active or convalescent COVID-19.

V gene TRBV6-6 combines with J gene TRBJ2-5, with 16 bases aligning to TRBD2. V was clipped by 6 bases and J by 10 bases; unmatched bases: 8. The CDR3 loop spans 15 amino acids. Per the germline V gene, CDR1 is MNHNY and CDR2 is SVGAGI (reference sequence). Here the CDR3 DNA reads TGTGCCAGCAGAGAACCGGGACTAGCGGGGGGGGTCCAGTACTTC. Protein sequence: CASREPGLAGGVQYF.

CDR3 residues: CAISESVQGEDEQYF. CDR3 coding DNA: TGTGCCATCAGTGAGTCTGTCCAGGGGGAGGACGAGCAGTACTTC. The chain employs TRBV10-3 and TRBJ2-7; a weak D match, TRBD1 (7 bases). Trimming cost V 0 bases and J 5 bases, with 14 bases left between them. The germline CDR1 and CDR2 sequences are ENHRY and SYGVKD. The CDR3 totals 15 residues.

The chain links TRBV28 to TRBJ2-2, with 10 bases lining up with TRBD1. The CDR3 spans 15 residues. Trimming removed 6 bases from V and 5 bases from J; junction bases left unmatched: 6. Germline CDR1 MDHEN, CDR2 SYDVKM. The CDR3 coding sequence is TGTGCCAGCAGCCTGACAGGGGGCGAGACCGGGGAGCTGTTTTTT. Protein sequence: CASSLTGGETGELFF.

The chain couples TRBV7-3 to TRBJ1-1, with unresolved D. The CDR3 loop spans 13 amino acids. V lost 0 bases to trimming and J lost 4 bases, with 6 bases between them. Germline V lookup: CDR1 SGHTA, CDR2 FQGTGA. CDR3: CASSLTGSTEAFF. CDR3 sequence (DNA): TGTGCCAGCAGCTTAACCGGGAGCACTGAAGCTTTCTTT. Combining the CDR3 with reference TRBV7-3 and TRBJ1-1 gives the whole variable domain GAGVSQTPSNKVTEKGKYVELRCDPISGHTALYWYRQSLGQGPEFLIYFQGTGAADDSGLPNDRFFAVRPEGSVSTLKIQRTERGDSAVYLCASSLTGSTEAFFGQGTRLTVV.

The chain has TRBV19 and TRBJ1-4; D ambiguous. V was clipped by 5 bases and J by 8 bases, with 12 bases between them. Per germline, CDR1 LNHDA and CDR2 SQIVND (reference sequence). The CDR3 covers 13 residues. The chain's CDR3 is CASSFTAPEKLFF. CDR3 coding DNA: TGTGCCAGTAGTTTCACAGCCCCAGAAAAACTGTTTTTT.

V and J are TRBV28 and TRBJ2-3; TRBD1 aligns across 7 bases. This CDR3 is built from 15 residues. CDR1 and CDR2 from the germline V gene are MDHEN and SYDVKM. The V gene end was trimmed by 5 bases and the J gene end by 4 bases; junction bases not matched to a gene: 9. The CDR3 is CASSPGTARSDTQYF. DNA for the CDR3: TGTGCCAGCAGTCCTGGGACAGCCCGTTCAGATACGCAGTATTTT.

The CDR3 loop is CASSHGSYEQYF. The CDR3 DNA reads as TGTGCCAGCAGCCACGGTAGTTACGAGCAGTACTTC. This chain joins TRBV6-5 and TRBJ2-7; D is uncertain. The CDR3 is 12 residues long. V lost 6 bases and J lost 4, with 10 bases in between. Germline loops: CDR1 MNHEY, CDR2 SVGAGI.

This rearrangement joins TRBV18 to TRBJ2-7, with TRBD2 identical over 8 bases. Germline CDR1 is KGHSH and CDR2 is LQKENI. V shed 0 bases and J 3 bases; nucleotides not matched to a gene: 19. This CDR3 comprises 20 residues. The CDR3 DNA is TGTGCCAGCTCACCACCTACTAGCGGCAAAAAAACAACGGGACTCTACGAGCAGTACTTC. Protein: CASSPPTSGKKTTGLYEQYF. The full variable domain, rest sourced from reference TRBV18 and TRBJ2-7, is NAGVMQNPRHLVRRRGQEARLRCSPMKGHSHVYWYRQLPEEGLKFMVYLQKENIIDESGMPKERFSAEFPKEGPSILRIQQVVRGDSAAYFCASSPPTSGKKTTGLYEQYFGPGTRLTVT.

This clone appeared a single time. V usage is TRBV27 and J usage is TRBJ1-6; 7 bases agree with TRBD1. The CDR3 contains 15 residues. The J segment lost 2 bases and the V segment lost 6 bases, leaving 4 bases of the junction unmatched. CDR1 is MNHEY and CDR2 is SMNVEV in the germline V gene (reference sequence). The CDR3 bases are TGTGCCAGCAGCCGAGGACAGGCCTATAATTCACCCCTCCACTTT. This sequence encodes CASSRGQAYNSPLHF.

The rearrangement joins TRBV30 to TRBJ2-6; 8 nucleotides match TRBD1. CDR1 is GTSNPN and CDR2 is SVGIG in the germline V gene (reference sequence). This CDR3 has 19 amino acids. Losses at the gene ends were 4 bases for V and 5 bases for J; bases not matched to a gene: 19. In nucleotides, the CDR3 is TGTGCCTGGAACAGGGGGGTATTCAGAAGGACCAGTCGGGCCAACGTCCTGACTTTC. Residues: CAWNRGVFRRTSRANVLTF.

The V and J genes are TRBV5-4 and TRBJ2-4; no definite D call. The CDR3 is 14 residues long. Germline values: CDR1 SGHNT, CDR2 YYREEE (reference sequence). Trimming removed 4 bases at V and 0 bases at J, with 8 bases between. The CDR3 here is CASSPEIAKNIQYF. As DNA, the CDR3 is TGTGCCAGCAGCCCCGAGATAGCCAAAAACATTCAGTACTTC. The full variable domain, with the rest looked up from reference TRBV5-4 and TRBJ2-4, is ETGVTQSPTHLIKTRGQQVTLRCSSQSGHNTVSWYQQALGQGPQFIFQYYREEENGRGNFPPRFSGLQFPNYSSELNVNALELDDSALYLCASSPEIAKNIQYFGAGTRLSVL.

CDR3 residues: CASGPTPNWAGNTIYF. The CDR3 region has the DNA TGTGCCAGCGGTCCGACTCCGAACTGGGCTGGAAACACCATATATTTT. The chain has TRBV3-1 (or the pseudogene TRBV3-2) and TRBJ1-3; D remains unclear. This CDR3 has 16 residues. V lost 8 bases, J lost 2 bases, and 19 bases lay in between. Germline V gene lookup returns CDR1 LGHDT and CDR2 YNNKEL (reference sequence).

V usage is TRBV5-1 and J usage is TRBJ2-7; D not certain. CDR3 length equals 13 residues. The V gene lost 7 bases and the J gene lost 2 bases, with 13 bases spanning the gap. From germline, CDR1 is SGHRS and CDR2 YFSETQ. CDR3: CASGALPTYEQYF. The DNA for the CDR3 is TGCGCCAGCGGAGCGTTACCCACCTACGAGCAGTACTTC. The full variable domain, its missing parts supplied by reference TRBV5-1 and TRBJ2-7, is KAGVTQTPRYLIKTRGQQVTLSCSPISGHRSVSWYQQTPGQGLQFLFEYFSETQRNKGNFPGRFSGRQFSNSRSEMNVSTLELGDSALYLCASGALPTYEQYFGPGTRLTVT.

The chain recombines TRBV19 with TRBJ1-1, with 8 bases lining up with TRBD1. CDR3 length: 16 amino acids. Germline V gives CDR1 LNHDA, CDR2 SQIVND (reference sequence). J gave up 4 bases and V 3 bases, and 10 bases lay outside the gene matches. The CDR3: CASSIRGQWVSTEAFF. The CDR3, as DNA: TGTGCCAGTAGTATCAGGGGGCAGTGGGTGAGCACTGAAGCTTTCTTT.

V usage is TRBV7-2 and J usage is TRBJ2-3; 8 nucleotides agree with TRBD2. Germline V gene data show CDR1 as SGHTA and CDR2 as FQGNSA. The CDR3 is 18 residues long. J lost 4 bases, V lost 9 bases, and 21 bases had no gene match. The chain's CDR3 is CASQLSARGGRSADTQYF. The CDR3 region has the DNA TGTGCCAGTCAGCTTTCTGCTCGGGGGGGCCGCTCTGCAGATACGCAGTATTTT.

The rearrangement links TRBV19 to TRBJ2-7, with 9 bases identical to TRBD2. The CDR3 runs 14 residues. V was pared by 7 bases and J by 2 bases, with 6 bases of the junction left unmatched. Per the germline V gene, CDR1 is LNHDA and CDR2 is SQIVND (reference sequence). The CDR3 spells CASKPSGTTYEQYF. The DNA of the CDR3 is TGTGCCAGTAAACCTAGCGGGACCACCTACGAGCAGTACTTC.

The rearrangement joins TRBV6-5 to TRBJ2-7; 9 bases agree with TRBD1. Trimming cost V 6 bases and J 1 base; bases outside gene matches: 7. The CDR3 is 15 residues long. From germline, CDR1 is MNHEY and CDR2 SVGAGI. CDR3 protein: CASSLTGTGSYEQYF. DNA of the CDR3: TGTGCCAGCAGCCTTACAGGGACAGGGTCCTACGAGCAGTACTTC.

V gene TRBV30 combines with J gene TRBJ2-7; 8 bases are shared with TRBD1. This CDR3 region has 13 residues. V trimming: 0 bases; J trimming: 5 bases; junction bases outside the gene matches: 3. In germline, CDR1 is GTSNPN, CDR2 SVGIG (reference sequence). The CDR3 DNA is TGTGCCTGGAGTGTACAGGGGGGCCACGAGCAGTACTTC. This sequence encodes CAWSVQGGHEQYF.

CDR3 loop: CASSLNAGSYNEQFF. Written as DNA, the CDR3 is TGTGCCAGCAGCTTAAACGCAGGGTCCTACAATGAGCAGTTCTTC. This chain links TRBV7-2 with TRBJ2-1; D may be TRBD1 (5 bases). Germline V gene lookup returns CDR1 SGHTA and CDR2 FQGNSA. CDR3 length: 15 residues. Trimming stripped 2 bases from V and 1 base from J, with 9 bases between.

The chain carries TRBV7-9 and TRBJ2-1; 8 nucleotides agree with TRBD1. Germline lookup yields CDR1 SEHNR and CDR2 FQNEAQ (reference sequence). Germline trimming cut 8 bases from V and 16 bases from J; bases unmatched to any gene: 10. The CDR3 length is 11 residues. Here the CDR3 reads CASHFQGARFF. CDR3 nucleotide sequence: TGTGCCAGCCACTTCCAGGGGGCGCGATTCTTC. Full variable domain (missing parts from reference TRBV7-9 and TRBJ2-1): DTGVSQNPRHKITKRGQNVTFRCDPISEHNRLYWYRQTLGQGPEFLTYFQNEAQLEKSRLLSDRFSAERPKGSFSTLEIQRTEQGDSAMYLCASHFQGARFFGPGTRLTVL.

The chain uses TRBV28 and TRBJ1-2, with a weak D call TRBD1 (5 bases). Germline assignment: CDR1 MDHEN and CDR2 SYDVKM. Trimming stripped 4 bases from V and 8 bases from J, with 17 bases between. CDR3 length equals 14 residues. CDR3 nucleotide sequence: TGTGCCAGCAGTTACCCCGGGGGAGGGGAAGGCTACACCTTC. Its translation: CASSYPGGGEGYTF.